The text below deals with one TCR beta chain. Memory CD4+ cells were the fraction left after CD45RA+ naive selection. This record belongs to a study of shared clonotypes between healthy human individuals. Study at large: Each donor contributed plates that comprised three CD4 naive, three CD4 memory, two CD8 naive and one CD8 memory.

Assay: immunoSEQ multiplex PCR; the TCRdb copy retains only in-frame clones and omits some. The data contain under 2,500,000 clones, approximately 95% of them singletons. The CDR3 has 14 amino acids. Looked up from germline, CDR1 is MNHEY and CDR2 is SVGAGI. V lost 6 bases and J lost 6; bases outside the gene matches: 10. The receptor was isolated from a man younger than 35 in good health. This chain joins TRBV6-5 and TRBJ1-2; 7 nucleotides agree with TRBD1. Sequencing used naive CD4+ T cells sorted from blood. Subset in this sample: CD45RA+ positively selected. CDR3 bases: TGTGCCAGCAGCCGCAGGGGGACGGCGGATGGCTACACCTTC. This codes for CASSRRGTADGYTF.